This T cell receptor beta chain was profiled in a study of T cell changes during pregnancy in multiple sclerosis. The V end was cut by 6 bases, the J end by 9 bases, with 21 bases between. CDR3 length: 16 amino acids. CDR1 LNHDA and CDR2 SQIVND come from the germline V gene (reference sequence). This clone was picked up one time. Data came from immunoSEQ multiplex PCR; TCRdb stores just in-frame clones and leaves some out. The sample records about 50,000 clones, approximately 91% being singletons. Sample: CD4+ T cells from peripheral blood mononuclear cells, taken in the second trimester of pregnancy. The chain uses TRBV19 and TRBJ1-6; D is possibly TRBD1 (5 bases). The clonotype comes from a female donor with multiple sclerosis, enrolled in a pregnancy study. As DNA, the CDR3 is TGTGCCAGTAGACCCTCCTGGACGGACAAGGGTTCACCCCTCCACTTT. Encoded protein: CASRPSWTDKGSPLHF. The complete variable domain, with remaining parts taken from reference TRBV19 and TRBJ1-6, reads DGGITQSPKYLFRKEGQNVTLSCEQNLNHDAMYWYRQDPGQGLRLIYYSQIVNDFQKGDIAEGYSVSREKKESFPLTVTSAQKNPTAFYLCASRPSWTDKGSPLHFGNGTRLTVT.